This T cell receptor beta chain was sequenced for a study of blood T cell repertoires in COVID-19. In the source study's methods: Researchers report that nucleated cell counts were estimated from reference gene primer amplification. Produced via immunoSEQ multiplex PCR; TCRdb's table is partial and in-frame only. D and trimming come from the DNA, and the V and J calls and clone size come from that table. The table records about 100,000 clones, over 80% of them present only once. The sequenced sample was peripheral blood. The receptor's source is a man between 50 and 59 years old with active or convalescent COVID-19.

The CDR3 sequence: CASSPGKPSSYNSPLHF. In DNA form, the CDR3 reads TGTGCCAGCAGCCCGGGGAAGCCGAGCTCCTATAATTCACCCCTCCACTTT. The genes are TRBV7-9 and TRBJ1-6, with unresolved D. Germline assignment: CDR1 SEHNR and CDR2 FQNEAQ (reference sequence). CDR3 length: 17 amino acids. The V end was cut by 5 bases, the J end by 0 bases, with 14 bases between.